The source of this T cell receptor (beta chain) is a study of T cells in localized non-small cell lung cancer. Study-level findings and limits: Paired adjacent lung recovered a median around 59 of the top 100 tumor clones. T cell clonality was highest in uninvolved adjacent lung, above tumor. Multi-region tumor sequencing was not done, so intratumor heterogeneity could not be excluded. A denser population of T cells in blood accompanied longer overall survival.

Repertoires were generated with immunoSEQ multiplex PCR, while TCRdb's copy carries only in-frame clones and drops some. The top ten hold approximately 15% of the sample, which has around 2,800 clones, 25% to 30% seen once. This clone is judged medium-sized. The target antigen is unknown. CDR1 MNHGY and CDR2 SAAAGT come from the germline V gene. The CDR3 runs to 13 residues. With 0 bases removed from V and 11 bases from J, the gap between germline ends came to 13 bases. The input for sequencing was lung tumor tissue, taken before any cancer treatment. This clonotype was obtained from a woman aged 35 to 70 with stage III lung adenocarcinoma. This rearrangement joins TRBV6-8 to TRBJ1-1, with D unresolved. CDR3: CASSYSVVESAFF. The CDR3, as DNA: TGTGCCAGCAGTTACTCGGTCGTCGAAAGTGCTTTCTTT.